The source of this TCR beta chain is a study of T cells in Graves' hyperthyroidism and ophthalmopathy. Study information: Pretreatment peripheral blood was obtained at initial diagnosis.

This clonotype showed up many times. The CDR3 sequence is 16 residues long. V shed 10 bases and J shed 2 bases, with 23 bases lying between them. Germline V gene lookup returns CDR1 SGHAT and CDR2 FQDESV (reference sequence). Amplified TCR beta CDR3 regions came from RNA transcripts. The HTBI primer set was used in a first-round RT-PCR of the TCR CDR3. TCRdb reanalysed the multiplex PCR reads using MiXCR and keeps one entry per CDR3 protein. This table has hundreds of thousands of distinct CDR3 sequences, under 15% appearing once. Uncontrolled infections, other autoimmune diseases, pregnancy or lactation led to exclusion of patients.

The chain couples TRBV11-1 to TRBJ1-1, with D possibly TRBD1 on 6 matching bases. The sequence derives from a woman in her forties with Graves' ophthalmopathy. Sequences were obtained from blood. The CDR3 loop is CATTSLGGLGNTEAFF. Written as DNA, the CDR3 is TGTGCCACTACTTCCCTAGGGGGTTTAGGAAACACTGAAGCTTTCTTT.